This T cell receptor (beta chain) was observed in a study of shared clonotypes between healthy human individuals. Study context: Three CD4 naive, three CD4 memory, two CD8 naive and one CD8 memory plate were used per donor. Findings of the study overall: There were few donors, and this limited the genetic and exposure-history diversity represented. When naive CD4 clonotypes were compared across several donors, around 4.6% were shared.

Selected positively for CCR7 and CD45RO-negative, naive CD8 cells excluded terminally differentiated effector memory CD45RA+ cells. This clone turned up a few times. Its antigen is not identified. The same CDR3 arises from other DNA sequences in this sample as well. In the study's own analysis: In the immunoSEQ data, sequences were junction-only and lacked quality scores, so filtering differed. Sequenced by immunoSEQ multiplex PCR; TCRdb stores in-frame clones only, minus some. Clonal size and the V and J genes are those of that table, whereas D and trimming came from the DNA. The sample lists 1.5 million to 2.5 million clones, about 94% occurring once. The germline gives CDR1 SGHVS, CDR2 FNYEAQ. The CDR3 loop spans 13 amino acids. Trimming stripped 0 bases from V and 0 bases from J, with 3 bases between.

This receptor was obtained from a young man in good health. The J gene is TRBJ2-7, the V gene TRBV7-6; D not certain. The material sequenced was naive CD8+ T cells sorted from blood. CDR3 sequence: CASSLASSYEQYF. The CDR3, as DNA: TGTGCCAGCAGCTTAGCCAGCTCCTACGAGCAGTACTTC.